The present T cell receptor beta chain was sequenced within a study of blood T cell repertoires in COVID-19. Study in general: Some COVID-19 samples were acute and others convalescent; all came from the United States, Italy and Spain. T cells, B-cell-depleted T cells, or PBMCs supplied cDNA or gDNA.

This CDR3 is 13 amino acids long. Trimming took off 0 bases at V and 7 bases at J, with 10 bases between the two ends. In germline, CDR1 is SQVTM, CDR2 ANQGSEA. Authors' analysis steps: Using reference gene primer amplification, nucleated cell counts were estimated. This table comes from immunoSEQ multiplex PCR, and its TCRdb copy is limited to in-frame clones, with some not included. The V and J calls and clone size come from that table; D and trimming were worked out from the DNA. The data contain 350,000 to 400,000 clones, less than 90% of them singletons. What was sequenced was PBMCs or T cells enriched from blood (not recorded which). The sequence derives from a woman aged 30 to 39 who had recovered from COVID-19. V is TRBV29-1 and J is TRBJ1-5; tentative D call: TRBD1 (6 bases). The CDR3 loop is CSVEEVRGQPQHF. As DNA, the CDR3 is TGCAGCGTTGAAGAAGTCAGGGGCCAGCCCCAGCATTTT.